Following are 20 T cell receptor beta chains from one sample sequenced in a study of shared clonotypes between healthy human individuals. Selected positively for CCR7 and CD45RO-negative, naive CD8 cells excluded terminally differentiated effector memory CD45RA+ cells. The assay was immunoSEQ multiplex PCR, and TCRdb's table has in-frame clones only and misses some. The data show around 2,000,000 clones, with 90% to 95% seen just once and roughly 1.8% held by the top ten. Sequencing used naive CD8+ T cells from PBMCs. The receptors were gathered from a man aged 18 to 29 in good health. Some clones in this sample may be carry-over from other donors' samples.

The rearrangement joins TRBV7-8 to TRBJ1-1; unclear D gene. Looked up from germline, CDR1 is SGHVS and CDR2 is FQNEAQ. CDR3 length: 13 amino acids. V was cut by 5 bases and J by 2 bases, with 9 bases left in between. CDR3 DNA sequence: TGTGCCAGCAGCCCCCGTTTCAACACTGAAGCTTTCTTT. As protein: CASSPRFNTEAFF.

The chain has TRBV5-8 and TRBJ2-7; D is unclear. Germline V gene lookup returns CDR1 SGHTS and CDR2 YDEGEE. The CDR3 spans 10 residues. V was pared by 4 bases and J by 5 bases, with 4 bases between. This CDR3 reads CASSVDEQYF. CDR3 bases: TGTGCCAGCAGCGTGGACGAGCAGTACTTC.

The chain joins TRBV27 to TRBJ2-7; no reliable D call. Per the germline V gene, CDR1 is MNHEY and CDR2 is SMNVEV (reference sequence). Trimming stripped 5 bases from V and 0 bases from J, with 11 bases between. The CDR3 is 14 residues long. The CDR3 region is CASSKARRSYEQYF. The DNA of the CDR3 is TGTGCCAGCAGTAAGGCCCGCCGCTCCTACGAGCAGTACTTC.

The chain carries TRBV25-1 and TRBJ1-2; 8 bases fit TRBD1. The V gene's germline CDR1 is MGHDK and CDR2 SYGVNS. The junction had 9 bases not matched to a gene; V was cut back by 1 base and J by 2 bases. This CDR3 contains 17 residues. CDR3 amino acids: CASSELGQDRGNYGYTF. The CDR3 nucleotides read TGTGCCAGCAGTGAATTGGGACAGGACCGAGGGAACTATGGCTACACCTTC.

The chain carries TRBV25-1 and TRBJ2-3; TRBD1 is a possible D gene (6 bases). This CDR3 region has 15 residues. From germline, CDR1 is MGHDK and CDR2 SYGVNS. With 6 bases removed from V and 4 bases from J, the gap between germline ends came to 17 bases. The CDR3 reads CASRGQTGTADTQYF. The CDR3 region has the DNA TGTGCCAGCAGGGGACAAACCGGGACCGCAGATACGCAGTATTTT.

The V and J genes are TRBV7-9 and TRBJ2-1, with D perhaps TRBD1 (5 bases). Per germline, CDR1 SEHNR and CDR2 FQNEAQ (reference sequence). This CDR3 is 15 amino acids long. Trimming pared 5 bases from V and 7 bases from J, leaving 18 bases between. CDR3 nucleotides: TGTGCCAGCAGCGATACGAGACAGATTTGGAATGAGCAGTTCTTC. Its protein is CASSDTRQIWNEQFF.

The chain couples TRBV7-9 to TRBJ1-6, with 7 bases identical to TRBD1. The length of the CDR3 is 14 residues. Germline V gene sequence: CDR1 SEHNR, CDR2 FQNEAQ (reference sequence). V dropped 5 bases and J dropped 7; count of bases not matched to a gene: 5. CDR3 sequence: CASSRQGVNSPLHF. DNA for the CDR3: TGTGCCAGCAGCCGACAGGGAGTCAATTCACCCCTCCACTTT.

This chain links TRBV19 with TRBJ2-7, with a weak D call TRBD2 (5 bases). The CDR3 runs 15 residues. V was clipped by 2 bases and J by 1 base, with 12 bases between them. CDR1 and CDR2 from the germline V gene are LNHDA and SQIVND (reference sequence). This CDR3 reads CASSISRTGSYEQYF. CDR3 sequence (DNA): TGTGCCAGTAGTATATCCCGCACGGGGTCCTACGAGCAGTACTTC.

Only one count was recorded for this clone. The chain links TRBV7-9 to TRBJ2-1, with 7 bases lining up with TRBD1. The length of the CDR3 is 14 residues. V shed 1 base and J 8 bases; nucleotides not matched to a gene: 5. Germline V lookup: CDR1 SEHNR, CDR2 FQNEAQ (reference sequence). The CDR3 DNA reads TGTGCCAGCAGCTTAGGACAGGGATATCATGAGCAGTTCTTC. Protein sequence: CASSLGQGYHEQFF.

V usage is TRBV9 and J usage is TRBJ1-2; D is possibly TRBD1 (5 bases). V was shortened by 3 bases and J by 3 bases, with 21 bases between the two germline ends. CDR1 and CDR2 from the germline V gene are SGDLS and YYNGEE. The CDR3 runs 17 residues. The CDR3 DNA reads TGTGCCAGCAGCGCAAGGGGTTACGGCGCCGGAGACTATGGCTACACCTTC. Translated: CASSARGYGAGDYGYTF.

Concerning this clone itself: Other DNA sequences in this specimen translate into the identical CDR3. V gene TRBV27 combines with J gene TRBJ1-5, with D perhaps matching TRBD1 (6 bases). Germline V CDR1 and CDR2: MNHEY, SMNVEV (reference sequence). The CDR3 is 14 amino acids. The V end was cut by 1 base, the J end by 4 bases, with 8 bases between. CDR3 coding DNA: TGTGCCAGCAGTTTATGGGGGGCAAATCAGCCCCAGCATTTT. Protein sequence: CASSLWGANQPQHF.

The rearrangement links TRBV27 to TRBJ1-5; D unresolved. Deletions cut 2 bases from V and 6 bases from J, with 14 bases between. The length of the CDR3 is 15 residues. Germline CDR1 MNHEY, CDR2 SMNVEV (reference sequence). The CDR3, as DNA: TGTGCCAGCAGTTTAGACTTCCAGGTTGGTCAGCCCCAGCATTTT. It specifies CASSLDFQVGQPQHF.

This chain uses TRBV7-3 with TRBJ2-1, with 9 bases identical to TRBD2. Unmatched junction bases numbered 6, after V lost 3 bases and J lost 3 bases. There are 16 residues in the CDR3. Germline V gene lookup returns CDR1 SGHTA and CDR2 FQGTGA. The CDR3 DNA is TGTGCCAGCAGCTTGCATGCTAGCGGGGTCTACAATGAGCAGTTCTTC. As protein: CASSLHASGVYNEQFF.

Comments on this clone: Other nucleotide sequences in the sample specify the same CDR3. This chain links TRBV27 with TRBJ1-1; D gene ambiguous. The germline V gene has CDR1 MNHEY and CDR2 SMNVEV (reference sequence). There are 13 residues in the CDR3. Trimming removed 0 bases from V and 4 bases from J, with 6 bases in between. The CDR3 bases are TGTGCCAGCAGTTTATCCAGGCCCACTGAAGCTTTCTTT. It translates to CASSLSRPTEAFF.

CDR3 sequence reads: CASSLLQNTEAFF. The CDR3 region has the DNA TGCGCCAGCAGCTTGTTACAGAACACTGAAGCTTTCTTT. V and J are TRBV5-1 and TRBJ1-1; D ambiguous. V was trimmed by 1 base and J by 1 base, leaving 5 bases between them. The CDR3 covers 13 residues. The germline V gene encodes CDR1 SGHRS and CDR2 YFSETQ.

This chain joins TRBV28 and TRBJ1-4; possible D gene TRBD1, 6 bases. CDR3 length equals 13 residues. Trimming shortened V by 5 bases and J by 7 bases, and 11 bases separated the two germline ends. Per germline, CDR1 MDHEN and CDR2 SYDVKM. The chain's CDR3 is CASSPRTAEKLFF. CDR3 nucleotides: TGTGCCAGCAGTCCCCGGACAGCTGAAAAACTGTTTTTT.

The chain employs TRBV27 and TRBJ1-6; no firm D call. The CDR3 has 16 residues. Trimming shortened V by 3 bases and J by 0 bases, and 9 bases separated the two germline ends. Germline CDR1 and CDR2: MNHEY and SMNVEV (reference sequence). This CDR3 reads CASSLEQGSYNSPLHF. CDR3 bases: TGTGCCAGCAGTTTGGAGCAAGGCTCCTATAATTCACCCCTCCACTTT.

This clone appeared once. J is TRBJ1-4 and V is TRBV29-1, with 9 bases aligning to TRBD1. The CDR3 length is 16 residues. CDR1 SQVTM and CDR2 ANQGSEA come from the germline V gene. Trimming at V came to 3 bases and at J to 7 bases, leaving 12 bases not matched to a gene. The CDR3 reads CSVDGTGLGEGEKLFF. The CDR3 region has the DNA TGCAGCGTTGACGGGACAGGGCTGGGGGAGGGTGAAAAACTGTTTTTT.

The chain has TRBV9 and TRBJ2-2; 10 bases agree with TRBD2. J lost 7 bases, V lost 3 bases, and 6 bases had no gene match. CDR3 size: 15 residues. CDR1 and CDR2 (germline): SGDLS, YYNGEE. The CDR3 region is CASSALAGVGGELFF. The CDR3 DNA reads as TGTGCCAGCAGCGCGCTAGCGGGAGTAGGCGGGGAGCTGTTTTTT.

In the case of this clone: Within the sample, other DNA sequences also encode this same CDR3. The genes are TRBV27 and TRBJ2-1; 12 nucleotides match TRBD2. V trimming: 6 bases; J trimming: 7 bases; junction bases outside the gene matches: 7. Germline V gene lookup returns CDR1 MNHEY and CDR2 SMNVEV (reference sequence). The CDR3 is 15 amino acids. CDR3 sequence reads: CASRQGLAGGNEQFF. The CDR3 DNA reads as TGTGCCAGCAGACAGGGACTAGCGGGCGGTAATGAGCAGTTCTTC.